Listed below are T cell receptor beta chains from one sample, sequenced in a study of neurological immune-mediated disorders. TCRdb fed the 5' RACE reads into MiXCR, producing one record per CDR3 protein. The sample has 30,000 to 40,000 distinct CDR3 sequences; 3.5% to 4% are singletons. Specimen: PBMCs. The source is a man aged 25-40 years with multiple sclerosis. Both conserved end residues are part of each CDR3. D genes are given only for firm matches. Clone size is shown for a subset of rows, as once, few, many or a class of expanded clone.

V,D,size,J,DNA,CDR3
TRBV25-1,.,many,TRBJ1-2,TGTGCCAGCAGTGGCCGCGGAAACTATGGCTACACCTTC,CASSGRGNYGYTF
TRBV29-1,TRBD2,many,TRBJ2-1,TGCAGCGTTGAAGGAGGACTAGCGGGGGCCCTGAAGGAGGATGAGCAGTTCTTC,CSVEGGLAGALKEDEQFF
TRBV11-2,.,many,TRBJ2-1,TGTGCCAGCAGCCCAGAGCTAGGGCCCTACAATGAGCAGTTCTTC,CASSPELGPYNEQFF
TRBV2,TRBD1,many,TRBJ1-1,TGTGCCAGCCGGACAGGCCCAAACACTGAAGCTTTCTTT,CASRTGPNTEAFF
TRBV20-1,TRBD2,.,TRBJ2-1,TGCAGTGCTCCGGGACTAGCGGGGGGGAGCTCCTACAATGAGCAGTTCTTC,CSAPGLAGGSSYNEQFF
TRBV5-1,.,many,TRBJ1-1,TGCGCCAGCAGCATACAGGGTTTCGACACTGAAGCTTTCTTT,CASSIQGFDTEAFF
TRBV20-1,.,many,TRBJ1-1,TGCAGTGCTGGGATACCGGGACGGAGTATGAACACTGAAGCTTTCTTT,CSAGIPGRSMNTEAFF
TRBV20-1,.,few,TRBJ2-3,TGCAGTGCTAGTTCTACGGGAACAGATACGCAGTATTTT,CSASSTGTDTQYF
TRBV27,.,many,TRBJ1-2,TGTGCCAGCAGTTTTCAGGGGATCTATGGCTACACCTTC,CASSFQGIYGYTF
TRBV20-1,.,few,TRBJ2-5,TGCAGTGCTAGGCCCAGAAAAGTCAGGTACCAAGAGACCCAGTACTTC,CSARPRKVRYQETQYF
TRBV12-3/TRBV12-4,.,many,TRBJ1-3,TGTGCCAGCAGAAATAGGGCCCGGGACGGGGGAAACACCATATATTTT,CASRNRARDGGNTIYF
TRBV15,.,many,TRBJ2-7,TGTGCCACCAGCACCCGGACCTTCTACGAGCAGTACTTC,CATSTRTFYEQYF
TRBV5-8,TRBD1,.,TRBJ2-2,TGTGCCAGCAGCCCCGGACAGGGGAACACCGGGGAGCTGTTTTTT,CASSPGQGNTGELFF
TRBV6-2/TRBV6-3,.,.,TRBJ1-5,TGTGCCAGCAGTTACTCCTCCGGCAGTCATGGCCAGCCCCAGCATTTT,CASSYSSGSHGQPQHF
TRBV6-5,.,.,TRBJ2-3,TGTGCCACCGGTGGGGGGGCCACAGATACGCAGTATTTT,CATGGGATDTQYF
TRBV11-2,.,many,TRBJ1-1,TGTGCCAGCAGCTTGGGAATCACTGAAGCTTTCTTT,CASSLGITEAFF
TRBV7-2,.,many,TRBJ1-6,TGTGCCAGCAGCTTAGATTTAACAGCCCCTGGGGCACCCCTCCACTTT,CASSLDLTAPGAPLHF
TRBV5-1,TRBD1,many,TRBJ2-5,TGCGCCAGCAGCTCCGGAGGACAGGGTGAGACCCAGTACTTC,CASSSGGQGETQYF
TRBV7-7,.,few,TRBJ2-3,TGTGCTAGCAGCCCCAGGGCGGGGGCGGATACGCAGTATTTT,CASSPRAGADTQYF
TRBV20-1,TRBD1,medium-sized,TRBJ1-1,TGCAGTGCTAGGGGACAGGGACGAACGACTGAAGCTTTCTTT,CSARGQGRTTEAFF
TRBV5-1,TRBD2,many,TRBJ2-7,TGCGCCAGCAGCTTGGTGGCGGGAGGGGGCTACGAGCAGTACTTC,CASSLVAGGGYEQYF
TRBV7-3,.,many,TRBJ2-3,TGTGCCAGCAGCTTATATCAAGGGAAGGGTACGCAGTATTTT,CASSLYQGKGTQYF
TRBV20-1,.,few,TRBJ2-1,TGCAGTGAAGGGGGTCCTACTGGCAATGAGCAGTTCTTC,CSEGGPTGNEQFF
TRBV7-6,TRBD1,few,TRBJ2-2,TGTGCCAGCAGCCCCCGGACAGGAGGAACCGGGGAGCTGTTTTTT,CASSPRTGGTGELFF
TRBV6-2/TRBV6-3,TRBD1,many,TRBJ2-5,TGTGCCAGCAGCCCCGGACAGGGAGAAGAGACCCAGTACTTC,CASSPGQGEETQYF
TRBV7-2,TRBD1,many,TRBJ1-2,TGTGCCAGCAGCCCCGGGACAGGGAGGGACTATGGCTACACCTTC,CASSPGTGRDYGYTF
TRBV4-2,.,many,TRBJ1-2,TGTGCCAGCAGCCAAGAAGAAATGGGAGTTAAATATGGCTACACCTTC,CASSQEEMGVKYGYTF
TRBV24-1,.,.,TRBJ1-1,TGTGCCACCAGTGGACAGATGAACACTGAAGCTTTCTTT,CATSGQMNTEAFF
TRBV7-9,TRBD2,few,TRBJ2-1,TGTGCCAGCTGGCCTAGCGGGGGGCCCTACAATGAGCAGTTCTTC,CASWPSGGPYNEQFF
TRBV5-1,.,many,TRBJ2-7,TGCGCCAGCAGCTTAACGGTGAGCTCCTACGAGCAGTACTTC,CASSLTVSSYEQYF
TRBV29-1,.,many,TRBJ1-1,TGCAGCATTAACTTATCCCGTGAAGCTTTCTTT,CSINLSREAFF
TRBV5-1,.,many,TRBJ2-3,TGCGCCAGCAGCTCGTGGACAGCGGGCACAGATACGCAGTATTTT,CASSSWTAGTDTQYF
TRBV27,.,many,TRBJ1-1,TGTGCCAGCAGTTTCCTAATTGACGGCACTGAAGCTTTCTTT,CASSFLIDGTEAFF
TRBV20-1,.,many,TRBJ1-2,TGCAGTGCTAGGACGCAGGGCTATGGCTACACCTTC,CSARTQGYGYTF
TRBV6-5,.,.,TRBJ1-6,TGTGCCAGCAGTTTCCTTTCCGGTAGGAGGGATTCACCCCTCCACTTT,CASSFLSGRRDSPLHF
TRBV18,.,many,TRBJ1-4,TGTGCCAGCTCAGCCCTCGATTTTAATGAAAAACTGTTTTTT,CASSALDFNEKLFF
TRBV7-8,TRBD1,many,TRBJ2-7,TGTGCCAGCAGCTCGACAGGGGGTCTCTACGAGCAGTACTTC,CASSSTGGLYEQYF
TRBV11-2,TRBD1,many,TRBJ1-2,TGTGCCAGCAGCCCCGACAGGGGGGGTGGCTACACCTTC,CASSPDRGGGYTF
TRBV21-1,.,many,TRBJ2-7,TGTGCCAGCAGCAAATCGACGGGCCAGCCCGGCGAGCAGTACTTC,CASSKSTGQPGEQYF
TRBV29-1,.,many,TRBJ1-4,TGCAGCGTTGCAGTCACGTCGAGTGAAAAACTGTTTTTT,CSVAVTSSEKLFF
TRBV20-1,TRBD1,few,TRBJ1-6,TGCAGTCCCTTCGGACAGGCGAGCTCCTATAATTCACCCCTCAACTTT,CSPFGQASSYNSPLNF
TRBV24-1,.,many,TRBJ1-2,TGTGCCACCAGTGATAAGACAGCCTATGGCTACACCTTC,CATSDKTAYGYTF
TRBV7-2,.,few,TRBJ1-1,TGTGCCAGCAGCCGAATAAGGAAAGGTATCTACACTGAAGCTTTCTTT,CASSRIRKGIYTEAFF
TRBV20-1,.,medium-sized,TRBJ2-7,TGCAGTGCTAGTCTCAACCCTGCGTACGAGCAGTACTTC,CSASLNPAYEQYF
TRBV18,.,.,TRBJ1-2,TGTGCCAGCCCACCACCGTCCAGGGGTGGCTACACCTTC,CASPPPSRGGYTF
TRBV28,.,many,TRBJ2-1,TGTGCCAGCAGTTTATACTTCGATGAGCAGTTCTTC,CASSLYFDEQFF